Listed below are T cell receptor beta chains from one sample, sequenced in a study of T cells expressing NK-cell markers. TCRdb re-called the 5' RACE reads; every CDR3 protein appears as one record, without DNA. The table for this sample gives some 150,000 distinct CDR3 sequences. The sequencing sample was made of blood T cells: a sorted CD56 or NKG2C T cell subset, CD4+ or CD8+ T cells, or bulk PBMC T cells (not recorded which). The receptors were gathered from a man aged 18 to 35 in good health. The CDR3 runs from the conserved cysteine through the conserved F or W.

j_gene: TRBJ2-3; v_gene: TRBV4-1; CDR3aa: CASSQGTSPSTDTQYF
j_gene: TRBJ1-1; v_gene: TRBV28; CDR3aa: CASSLPSAGRNTEAFF
j_gene: TRBJ2-1; v_gene: TRBV19; CDR3aa: CASSMIARGLAGTNEQFF
j_gene: TRBJ1-3; v_gene: TRBV30; CDR3aa: CAWSVYGWGNTIYF
j_gene: TRBJ2-1; v_gene: TRBV6-4; CDR3aa: CASSDSAGPNEQFF
j_gene: TRBJ2-5; v_gene: TRBV10-2; CDR3aa: CASGRVGETQYF
j_gene: TRBJ2-1; v_gene: TRBV6-4; CDR3aa: CASSGGLAGEQFF
j_gene: TRBJ2-3; v_gene: TRBV6-5; CDR3aa: CASSSEQDTQYF
j_gene: TRBJ1-1; v_gene: TRBV29-1; CDR3aa: CSVYSSSEAFF
j_gene: TRBJ1-1; v_gene: TRBV7-9; CDR3aa: CASSSGTGGTEAFF
j_gene: TRBJ1-1; v_gene: TRBV27; CDR3aa: CASSLDIGGTEAFF
j_gene: TRBJ2-1; v_gene: TRBV6-2/TRBV6-3; CDR3aa: CASTSRGTSGHNEQFF
j_gene: TRBJ2-1; v_gene: TRBV27; CDR3aa: CASGVHQRDEQFF
j_gene: TRBJ2-1; v_gene: TRBV4-1; CDR3aa: CASSPRTTQNEQFF
j_gene: TRBJ1-1; v_gene: TRBV7-9; CDR3aa: CASTQGWATEAFF
j_gene: TRBJ2-5; v_gene: TRBV12-3/TRBV12-4; CDR3aa: CASSSDRGLETQYF
j_gene: TRBJ2-5; v_gene: TRBV19; CDR3aa: CASSFGLAGGGQETQYF
j_gene: TRBJ1-4; v_gene: TRBV20-1; CDR3aa: CSARGGTTSATNEKLFF
j_gene: TRBJ2-5; v_gene: TRBV12-3/TRBV12-4; CDR3aa: CASSPPGGRDQETQYF
j_gene: TRBJ2-1; v_gene: TRBV29-1; CDR3aa: CSVGGLGLALGQFF
j_gene: TRBJ2-5; v_gene: TRBV4-3; CDR3aa: CASSREGVGETQYF
j_gene: TRBJ2-1; v_gene: TRBV5-6; CDR3aa: CASSLGGGSPYNEQFF
j_gene: TRBJ2-3; v_gene: TRBV6-2/TRBV6-3; CDR3aa: CASLPGLAGVSTDTQYF
j_gene: TRBJ1-1; v_gene: TRBV20-1; CDR3aa: CSARGGDKLNTEAFF
j_gene: TRBJ2-1; v_gene: TRBV24-1; CDR3aa: CATTIGTSGSDEQFF
j_gene: TRBJ2-2; v_gene: TRBV7-8; CDR3aa: CASSLLAGGTGELFF
j_gene: TRBJ2-1; v_gene: TRBV7-9; CDR3aa: CASSPGLAEHNEQFF
j_gene: TRBJ2-1; v_gene: TRBV29-1; CDR3aa: CSVEGGSGSPYNEQFF
j_gene: TRBJ1-2; v_gene: TRBV29-1; CDR3aa: CSVEENGLNYGYTF
j_gene: TRBJ2-1; v_gene: TRBV7-9; CDR3aa: CASLRLAGGPQDNEQFF
j_gene: TRBJ2-5; v_gene: TRBV4-3; CDR3aa: CASSQDGQGQETQYF
j_gene: TRBJ2-7; v_gene: TRBV7-8; CDR3aa: CASSLGTIRYEQYF
j_gene: TRBJ1-1; v_gene: TRBV6-1; CDR3aa: CASSEEADSNTEAFF
j_gene: TRBJ2-1; v_gene: TRBV29-1; CDR3aa: CSVAAGIGEQFF
j_gene: TRBJ2-5; v_gene: TRBV5-1; CDR3aa: CASSLGLVQETQYF